This TCR beta chain is drawn from a study of cytomegalovirus exposure and HLA in healthy donors. As for the donors, each was a healthy bone marrow donor. Study-level findings and limits: The records held CMV serostatus as the only immune exposure information. Earlier analysis found most TCR beta V segments productive about 90% or about 30% of the time.

As concerns this clone: Its antigen is not identified.

The PCR used 60 Vbeta and 13 Jbeta primers. The table came from immunoSEQ multiplex PCR; TCRdb's copy has only in-frame clones and leaves some out. Its clone listing holds about 40,000 clones. This clonotype originated in a male donor in good health and CMV-seronegative. Sample: PBMCs.

The CDR3, as DNA: TGTGCCAGCAGTCCCGGGACACCTGCTAACTATGGCTACACCTTC. It specifies CASSPGTPANYGYTF. This chain uses TRBV2 with TRBJ1-2, with D perhaps TRBD1 (6 bases). There are 15 residues in the CDR3. Deletions cut 5 bases from V and 0 bases from J, with 13 bases between. Per the germline V gene, CDR1 is SNHLY and CDR2 is FYNNEI. The entire variable domain, with the rest obtained from reference TRBV2 and TRBJ1-2, is as follows: EPEVTQTPSHQVTQMGQEVILRCVPISNHLYFYWYRQILGQKVEFLVSFYNNEISEKSEIFDDQFSVERPDGSNFTLKIRSTKLEDSAMYFCASSPGTPANYGYTFGSGTRLTVV.